What follows describes a single T cell receptor (beta chain). The CDR3 runs 14 residues. The V and J ends lost 4 bases and 2 bases respectively, with 11 bases between them. Germline V gene lookup returns CDR1 LNHDA and CDR2 SQIVND (reference sequence). Assay used: immunoSEQ multiplex PCR; TCRdb lists only in-frame clones, some missing. Among 150,000 to 180,000 clones listed, roughly 80% were seen once. This entry is derived from a study of blood T cell repertoires in COVID-19. Living in 24 US areas, the participants were between about 18 and 100 years of age. Participants reported their clinical history, and cohort assignment relied on those reports. In Cohort 3, a recovered donor had either two negative PCRs, clearance, or symptom resolution.

The source is a man aged 50 or older who had recovered from COVID-19. The chain recombines TRBV19 with TRBJ1-2; maybe TRBD1 (6 bases). Sequencing was carried out using PBMCs or T cells enriched from blood (not recorded which). CDR3 residues: CASSSLGANYGYTF. The DNA of the CDR3 is TGTGCCAGTAGTAGTTTGGGGGCAAACTATGGCTACACCTTC. The full variable domain, rest sourced from reference TRBV19 and TRBJ1-2, is DGGITQSPKYLFRKEGQNVTLSCEQNLNHDAMYWYRQDPGQGLRLIYYSQIVNDFQKGDIAEGYSVSREKKESFPLTVTSAQKNPTAFYLCASSSLGANYGYTFGSGTRLTVV.